These 29 T cell receptor beta chains were sequenced from one sample in a study of control samples from healthy donors and cancer patients. The data were produced by immunoSEQ multiplex PCR, yet TCRdb's version contains in-frame clones alone and is incomplete. Here the sample spans about 150,000 clones, approximately 96% being singletons. Sequencing was done on a sample of blood. These receptors were collected from a man aged 40-50 years in good health.

The J gene is TRBJ2-3, the V gene TRBV6-5, with 12 bases lining up with TRBD2. Trimming removed 6 bases from V and 3 bases from J; junction bases left unmatched: 4. This CDR3 has 15 amino acids. CDR1 MNHEY and CDR2 SVGAGI come from the germline V gene. CDR3 sequence: CASRLAGGPTDTQYF. The CDR3 bases are TGTGCCAGCAGGCTAGCGGGGGGGCCAACAGATACGCAGTATTTT.

This clone was detected only a few times. This sequence joins TRBV11-2 and TRBJ2-7, with 9 bases fitting TRBD1. Losses at the gene ends were 4 bases for V and 1 base for J; bases not matched to a gene: 8. CDR3 length equals 16 residues. Germline V gives CDR1 SGHAT, CDR2 FQNNGV. The CDR3 spells CASSSPHGTGSYEQYF. In nucleotides, the CDR3 is TGTGCCAGCAGCTCCCCCCACGGGACAGGGTCCTACGAGCAGTACTTC.

The chain recombines TRBV5-4 with TRBJ1-2; TRBD1 is a possible D gene (5 bases). From germline, CDR1 is SGHNT and CDR2 YYREEE (reference sequence). The CDR3 is made up of 13 amino acids. The V end was cut by 4 bases, the J end by 5 bases, with 12 bases between. The DNA for the CDR3 is TGTGCCAGCAGCCGGGGGACTGAATATGGCTACACCTTC. Translation: CASSRGTEYGYTF.

The chain couples TRBV15 to TRBJ1-4; D ambiguous. Trimming took off 0 bases at V and 5 bases at J, with 13 bases between the two ends. Germline CDR1 LNHNV, CDR2 YYDKDF (reference sequence). CDR3 length: 16 residues. CDR3 sequence: CATSRDPGLGNEKLFF. The CDR3 DNA follows: TGTGCCACCAGCAGAGACCCCGGGCTAGGAAATGAAAAACTGTTTTTT.

This clone turned up a few times. This chain links TRBV10-1 with TRBJ2-7; 7 positions match TRBD1. CDR1 and CDR2 from the germline V gene are WNHNN and SYGVQD (reference sequence). The J segment lost 3 bases and the V segment lost 4 bases, leaving 0 bases of the junction unmatched. The CDR3 covers 12 residues. In DNA form, the CDR3 reads TGCGCCAGCAGTGGGGACAGCTACGAGCAGTACTTC. Its protein is CASSGDSYEQYF.

The rearrangement uses TRBV30 and TRBJ2-1; D is ambiguous. The CDR3 runs to 13 residues. Germline-derived CDR1 and CDR2 are GTSNPN and SVGIG (reference sequence). With 1 base removed from V and 9 bases from J, the gap between germline ends came to 13 bases. CDR3 DNA: TGTGCCTGGAGTGCTCAGGATTATGCTGAGCAGTTCTTC. Amino acid sequence: CAWSAQDYAEQFF.

The chain links TRBV6-2 or TRBV6-3 to TRBJ2-5, with D possibly matching TRBD1 (6 bases). The CDR3 extends over 13 amino acids. Per germline, CDR1 MNHEY and CDR2 SVGEGT. V dropped 5 bases and J dropped 5 bases, with 12 bases sitting between them. The CDR3 region is CASSTTGTETQYF. The CDR3 DNA reads as TGTGCCAGCAGTACCACAGGGACGGAGACCCAGTACTTC.

The DNA for the CDR3 is TGTGCCAGCGGCTGGAGCGGTTCCCGAAACTATGGCTACACCTTC. This gives the protein CASGWSGSRNYGYTF. The chain combines TRBV28 with TRBJ1-2; no clear D. Trimming cost V 8 bases and J 2 bases, with 18 bases left between them. The length of the CDR3 is 15 residues. CDR1 and CDR2 (germline): MDHEN, SYDVKM.

The chain joins TRBV30 to TRBJ1-4; tentatively, D is TRBD1 (5 bases). Per the germline V gene, CDR1 is GTSNPN and CDR2 is SVGIG (reference sequence). The CDR3 is 15 amino acids. V lost 0 bases and J 6 bases, leaving 14 bases between the germline ends. DNA for the CDR3: TGTGCCTGGAGTGTACAAGACTTGGGACATGAAAAACTGTTTTTT. Residues: CAWSVQDLGHEKLFF.

The chain links TRBV9 to TRBJ1-6; D is unclear. Trimming removed 0 bases from V and 11 bases from J, with 12 bases in between. The CDR3 loop spans 14 amino acids. The germline CDR1 and CDR2 sequences are SGDLS and YYNGEE. The CDR3 DNA sequence: TGTGCCAGCAGCGTAGGGTTAGGGAGGACACCCCTCCACTTT. Protein: CASSVGLGRTPLHF.

This clone was counted only a few times. The V and J genes are TRBV7-9 and TRBJ1-1; 8 bases fit TRBD1. The CDR3 covers 15 residues. The junction had 9 bases not matched to a gene; V was cut back by 3 bases and J by 6 bases. Germline V gene sequence: CDR1 SEHNR, CDR2 FQNEAQ (reference sequence). The CDR3 sequence is CASSFQTGAVAEAFF. CDR3 nucleotides: TGTGCCAGCAGCTTTCAGACAGGGGCGGTCGCTGAAGCTTTCTTT. Full variable domain (rest looked up from reference TRBV7-9 and TRBJ1-1): DTGVSQNPRHKITKRGQNVTFRCDPISEHNRLYWYRQTLGQGPEFLTYFQNEAQLEKSRLLSDRFSAERPKGSFSTLEIQRTEQGDSAMYLCASSFQTGAVAEAFFGQGTRLTVV.

This sequence joins TRBV12-3 or TRBV12-4 and TRBJ2-3, with a weak D call TRBD2 (5 bases). The CDR3 loop spans 13 amino acids. V was pared by 8 bases and J by 5 bases, with 14 bases between. CDR3 DNA sequence: TGTGCCAGCCGGGGAAACTTAGGAGATACGCAGTATTTT. Amino acids: CASRGNLGDTQYF.

The sample holds one count of this clone. The V and J genes are TRBV5-5 and TRBJ2-1, with a tentative D call TRBD2 (5 bases). This CDR3 comprises 15 residues. Germline V lookup: CDR1 SGHKS, CDR2 YYEKEE (reference sequence). The germline V and J ends were trimmed by 2 bases and 4 bases, with 13 bases remaining between them. The CDR3 nucleotides are TGTGCCAGCAGCTTCGCCGCCCCGGGGTACAATGAGCAGTTCTTC. Amino acid sequence: CASSFAAPGYNEQFF.

CDR3 loop: CASSPEKSLNSPLHF. The CDR3 nucleotides read TGTGCCAGCTCACCAGAGAAATCCCTTAATTCACCCCTCCACTTT. This chain connects TRBV18 to TRBJ1-6; D gene unclear. CDR3 length: 15 amino acids. V was trimmed by 2 bases and J by 6 bases, leaving 11 bases between them. The germline V gene has CDR1 KGHSH and CDR2 LQKENI.

The genes are TRBV5-1 and TRBJ2-5; either TRBD1 or TRBD2 may fit D (6 bases each). V lost 6 bases to trimming and J lost 5 bases, with 17 bases between them. The CDR3 loop spans 14 amino acids. Per the germline V gene, CDR1 is SGHRS and CDR2 is YFSETQ. This CDR3 reads CASMKGGQGETQYF. The DNA for the CDR3 is TGCGCCAGCATGAAGGGGGGCCAAGGGGAGACCCAGTACTTC.

The chain joins TRBV6-5 to TRBJ1-1, with 11 nucleotides matching TRBD1. After removal of 5 bases from V and 1 base from J, the junction contained 3 bases not matched to a gene. The CDR3 is 15 residues long. Germline V CDR1 and CDR2: MNHEY, SVGAGI. DNA for the CDR3: TGTGCCAGCAGTCCGGACAGGGGGCGGAACACTGAAGCTTTCTTT. This encodes CASSPDRGRNTEAFF.

V and J are TRBV11-1 and TRBJ1-2; unclear D gene. Germline V gene lookup returns CDR1 SGHAT and CDR2 FQDESV (reference sequence). The V end lost 1 base, the J end lost 2 bases, and 14 bases lay between the germline ends. The CDR3 consists of 16 residues. DNA of the CDR3: TGTGCCAGCAGCTTAGTAAGCAACTTTGAAAACTATGGCTACACCTTC. This sequence encodes CASSLVSNFENYGYTF.

The chain uses TRBV9 and TRBJ2-6, with D maybe TRBD2 (7 bases). The length of the CDR3 is 18 residues. The germline CDR1 and CDR2 sequences are SGDLS and YYNGEE. The V end was cut by 0 bases, the J end by 2 bases, with 15 bases between. The CDR3 loop is CASSVDGGLITGANVLTF. The CDR3 DNA reads as TGTGCCAGCAGCGTAGACGGGGGGCTTATCACTGGGGCCAACGTCCTGACTTTC. The whole variable domain, filled in from reference TRBV9 and TRBJ2-6, reads DSGVTQTPKHLITATGQRVTLRCSPRSGDLSVYWYQQSLDQGLQFLIQYYNGEERAKGNILERFSAQQFPDLHSELNLSSLELGDSALYFCASSVDGGLITGANVLTFGAGSRLTVL.

This clone is a singleton in its sample. The chain recombines TRBV28 with TRBJ1-5; D not resolved. Germline CDR1 MDHEN, CDR2 SYDVKM. With 5 bases removed from V and 7 bases from J, the gap between germline ends came to 18 bases. The CDR3 covers 15 residues. The CDR3 protein is CASSALNPAAQPQHF. The CDR3 DNA follows: TGTGCCAGCAGTGCCCTTAACCCTGCTGCGCAGCCCCAGCATTTT.

V is TRBV18 and J is TRBJ1-1; possibly TRBD1 for D (6 bases). The V gene lost 0 bases and the J gene lost 11 bases, with 16 bases spanning the gap. This CDR3 spans 14 amino acids. Germline V CDR1 and CDR2: KGHSH, LQKENI. The CDR3 sequence is CASSPPRDNREAFF. The CDR3 DNA follows: TGTGCCAGCTCACCACCCCGGGACAACCGGGAGGCTTTCTTT. Based on the CDR3 plus reference TRBV18 and TRBJ1-1, the full variable domain is NAGVMQNPRHLVRRRGQEARLRCSPMKGHSHVYWYRQLPEEGLKFMVYLQKENIIDESGMPKERFSAEFPKEGPSILRIQQVVRGDSAAYFCASSPPRDNREAFFGQGTRLTVV.

CDR3 protein: CASSLGGGSYGYTF. The CDR3 bases are TGTGCCAGCAGCTTGGGGGGGGGAAGCTATGGCTACACCTTC. This chain connects TRBV5-4 to TRBJ1-2, with D perhaps matching TRBD1 (5 bases). Looked up from germline, CDR1 is SGHNT and CDR2 is YYREEE (reference sequence). The germline V and J ends were trimmed by 0 bases and 4 bases, with 10 bases remaining between them. This CDR3 region has 14 residues.

V usage is TRBV11-2 and J usage is TRBJ1-3; D is possibly TRBD1 (6 bases). Germline-derived CDR1 and CDR2 are SGHAT and FQNNGV. V was trimmed by 4 bases and J by 2 bases, leaving 9 bases between them. There are 14 residues in the CDR3. CDR3 in DNA: TGTGCCAGCAGCTCGCGACAGGCTGGAAACACCATATATTTT. Encoded protein: CASSSRQAGNTIYF.

The rearrangement joins TRBV4-1 to TRBJ1-1; D is possibly TRBD1 (6 bases). The CDR3 length is 16 residues. Germline V lookup: CDR1 MGHRA, CDR2 YSYEKL. The ends were cut back, 4 bases at V and 2 bases at J, with 17 bases in the middle. CDR3 sequence reads: CASSPARDIANTEAFF. As DNA, the CDR3 is TGCGCCAGCAGCCCCGCCCGGGACATCGCAAACACTGAAGCTTTCTTT.

The J gene is TRBJ1-6, the V gene TRBV6-5; possibly TRBD1 for D (6 bases). The germline V gene encodes CDR1 MNHEY and CDR2 SVGAGI. Deletions cut 6 bases from V and 5 bases from J, with 14 bases between. The CDR3 is 15 residues long. The CDR3 loop is CASRWSPGDNSPLHF. For the CDR3, the DNA is TGTGCCAGCAGATGGTCACCAGGGGATAATTCACCCCTCCACTTT.

The chain joins TRBV6-5 to TRBJ1-3, with 7 bases identical to TRBD1. CDR1 and CDR2 (germline): MNHEY, SVGAGI. V shed 6 bases and J 0 bases; nucleotides not matched to a gene: 5. There are 15 residues in the CDR3. CDR3 amino acids: CASSTDRSSGNTIYF. CDR3 sequence (DNA): TGTGCCAGCAGCACGGACAGGAGCTCTGGAAACACCATATATTTT.

The gene calls are TRBV4-1 and TRBJ1-2; D is unclear. Trimming took 1 base from V and 8 from J, leaving 17 bases between them. The V gene's germline CDR1 is MGHRA and CDR2 YSYEKL. This CDR3 is 15 amino acids long. The CDR3 DNA reads TGCGCCAGCAGCCAAGGAGGTAAGGGAGCTGAGGGCTACACCTTC. It yields the protein CASSQGGKGAEGYTF.

The chain joins TRBV6-5 to TRBJ1-6, with D unclear. The germline V gene encodes CDR1 MNHEY and CDR2 SVGAGI. Trimming removed 6 bases at V and 7 bases at J, with 16 bases between. CDR3 length: 15 residues. CDR3 loop: CASSTLGSGNSPLHF. The CDR3 bases are TGTGCCAGCAGCACCCTTGGATCGGGCAATTCACCCCTCCACTTT.

This clone appeared a single time. This chain links TRBV6-6 with TRBJ1-1, with D tentatively TRBD1 (5 bases). Germline CDR1 is MNHNY and CDR2 is SVGAGI (reference sequence). The CDR3 runs to 13 residues. V shed 7 bases and J shed 5 bases, with 14 bases lying between them. CDR3 sequence reads: CASISGGETEAFF. CDR3 DNA: TGTGCCAGCATCAGTGGGGGGGAGACTGAAGCTTTCTTT.

This chain links TRBV7-9 with TRBJ1-1; TRBD1 is a possible D gene (6 bases). V dropped 5 bases and J dropped 5 bases, with 9 bases sitting between them. This CDR3 is built from 12 residues. Germline lookup yields CDR1 SEHNR and CDR2 FQNEAQ (reference sequence). The CDR3 sequence is CASSIGGTEAFF. The CDR3 DNA reads as TGTGCCAGCAGCATAGGGGGTACTGAAGCTTTCTTT.